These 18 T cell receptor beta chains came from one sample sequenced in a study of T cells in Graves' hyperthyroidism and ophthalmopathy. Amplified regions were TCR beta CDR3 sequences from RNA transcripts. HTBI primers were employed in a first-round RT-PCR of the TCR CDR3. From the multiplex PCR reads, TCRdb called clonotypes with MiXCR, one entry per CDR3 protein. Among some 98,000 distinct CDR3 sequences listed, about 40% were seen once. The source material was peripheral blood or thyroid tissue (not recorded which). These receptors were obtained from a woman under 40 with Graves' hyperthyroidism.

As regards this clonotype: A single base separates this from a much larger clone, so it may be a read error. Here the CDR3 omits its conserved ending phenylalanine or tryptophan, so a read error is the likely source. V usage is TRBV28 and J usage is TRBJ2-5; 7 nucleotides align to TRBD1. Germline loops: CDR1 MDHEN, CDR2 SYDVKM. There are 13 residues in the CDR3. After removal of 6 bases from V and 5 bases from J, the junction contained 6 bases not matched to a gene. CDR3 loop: CASRLQGPETQYY. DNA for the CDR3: TGTGCCAGCAGATTACAGGGGCCGGAGACCCAGTACTAC.

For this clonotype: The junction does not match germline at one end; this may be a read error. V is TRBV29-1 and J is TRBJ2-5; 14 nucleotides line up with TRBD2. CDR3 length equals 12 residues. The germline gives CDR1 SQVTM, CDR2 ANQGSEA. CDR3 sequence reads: CSVRTSGRMWNF. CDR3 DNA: TGCAGCGTCCGGACTAGCGGGAGGATGTGGAACTTC. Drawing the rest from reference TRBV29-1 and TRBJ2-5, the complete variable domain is SAVISQKPSRDICQRGTSLTIQCQVDSQVTMMFWYRQQPGQSLTLIATANQGSEATYESGFVIDKFPISRPNLTFSTLTVSNMSPEDSSIYLCSVRTSGRMWNFGPGTRLLVL.

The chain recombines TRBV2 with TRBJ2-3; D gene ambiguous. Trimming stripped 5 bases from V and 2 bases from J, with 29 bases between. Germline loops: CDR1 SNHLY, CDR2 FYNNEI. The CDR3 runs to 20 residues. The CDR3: CASSLTQTPSVPRNTDTQYF. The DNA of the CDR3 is TGTGCCAGCAGTTTAACCCAAACCCCGTCCGTCCCGAGAAACACAGATACGCAGTATTTT.

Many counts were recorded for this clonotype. CDR3 DNA: TGTGCCAGCAGTCTTGACACTGGGGGCTATGGCTACACCTTC. It translates to CASSLDTGGYGYTF. V usage is TRBV3-1 and J usage is TRBJ1-2; D is perhaps TRBD1 (5 bases). CDR1 and CDR2 from the germline V gene are LGHDT and YNNKEL (reference sequence). V dropped 6 bases and J dropped 4 bases, with 15 bases sitting between them. This CDR3 is 14 amino acids long.

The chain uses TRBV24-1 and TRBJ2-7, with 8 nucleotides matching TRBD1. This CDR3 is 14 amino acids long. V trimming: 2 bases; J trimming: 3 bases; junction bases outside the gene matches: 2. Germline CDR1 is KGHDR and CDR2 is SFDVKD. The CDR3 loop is CATSDSDRDYEQYF. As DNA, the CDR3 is TGTGCCACCAGTGATTCGGACAGGGACTACGAGCAGTACTTC.

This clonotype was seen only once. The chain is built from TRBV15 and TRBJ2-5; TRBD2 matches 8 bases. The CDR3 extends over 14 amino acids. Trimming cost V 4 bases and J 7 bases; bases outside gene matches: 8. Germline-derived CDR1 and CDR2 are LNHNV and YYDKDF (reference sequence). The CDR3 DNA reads TGTGCCACCAGCACGGGGGGGGGGGTGATGACCCAGTACTTC. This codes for CATSTGGGVMTQYF.

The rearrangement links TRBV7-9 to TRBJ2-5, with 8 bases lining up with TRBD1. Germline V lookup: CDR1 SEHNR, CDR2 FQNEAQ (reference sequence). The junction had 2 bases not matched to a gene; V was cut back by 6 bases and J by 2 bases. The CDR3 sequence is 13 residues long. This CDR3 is CASRGQGQETQYF. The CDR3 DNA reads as TGTGCCAGCAGAGGACAGGGTCAAGAGACCCAGTACTTC. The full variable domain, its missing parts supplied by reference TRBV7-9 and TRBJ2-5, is DTGVSQNPRHKITKRGQNVTFRCDPISEHNRLYWYRQTLGQGPEFLTYFQNEAQLEKSRLLSDRFSAERPKGSFSTLEIQRTEQGDSAMYLCASRGQGQETQYFGPGTRLLVL.

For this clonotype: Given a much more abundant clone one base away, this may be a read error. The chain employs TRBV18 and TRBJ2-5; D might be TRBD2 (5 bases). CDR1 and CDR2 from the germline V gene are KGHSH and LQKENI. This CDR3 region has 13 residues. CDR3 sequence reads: CASSSRGQETLYF. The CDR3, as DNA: TGTGCCAGCTCATCCCGGGGTCAAGAGACCCTGTACTTC.

CDR3 region: CSVAGSYTQYF. In DNA, the CDR3 is TGCAGCGTTGCAGGGAGTTATACCCAGTACTTC. This sequence joins TRBV29-1 and TRBJ2-5, with D perhaps being TRBD1 or TRBD2 (5 bases each). V was shortened by 4 bases and J by 8 bases, with 11 bases between the two germline ends. The CDR3 has 11 residues. Germline CDR1 reads SQVTM; CDR2 reads ANQGSEA.

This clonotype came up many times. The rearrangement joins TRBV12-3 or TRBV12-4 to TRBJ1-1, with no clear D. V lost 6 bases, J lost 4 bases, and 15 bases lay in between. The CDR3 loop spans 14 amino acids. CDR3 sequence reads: CASSPGGWRTEAFF. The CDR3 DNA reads TGTGCCAGCAGCCCGGGTGGATGGCGCACTGAAGCTTTCTTT.

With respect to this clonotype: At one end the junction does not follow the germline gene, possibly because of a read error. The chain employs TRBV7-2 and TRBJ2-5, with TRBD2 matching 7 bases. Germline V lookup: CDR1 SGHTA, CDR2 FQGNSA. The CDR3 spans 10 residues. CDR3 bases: TGTGCCAGCGTGGAGGGAGGGCCGCACTTC. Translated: CASVEGGPHF.

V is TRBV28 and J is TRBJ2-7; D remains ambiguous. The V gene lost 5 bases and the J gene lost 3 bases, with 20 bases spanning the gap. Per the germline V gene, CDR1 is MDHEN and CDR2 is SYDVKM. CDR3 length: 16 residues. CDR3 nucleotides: TGTGCCAGCAGTCCCGGTACCCCGAAGGCATACTACGAGCAGTACTTC. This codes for CASSPGTPKAYYEQYF.

The CDR3 DNA reads TGTGCCTGGAGTGTCTGGGGGACTCAGCCCCAGCATTTT. It encodes CAWSVWGTQPQHF. The chain carries TRBV30 and TRBJ1-5; a possible D gene is TRBD1 (5 bases). The V end lost 0 bases, the J end lost 6 bases, and 9 bases lay between the germline ends. CDR1 is GTSNPN, CDR2 SVGIG, per germline (reference sequence). This CDR3 is built from 13 residues.

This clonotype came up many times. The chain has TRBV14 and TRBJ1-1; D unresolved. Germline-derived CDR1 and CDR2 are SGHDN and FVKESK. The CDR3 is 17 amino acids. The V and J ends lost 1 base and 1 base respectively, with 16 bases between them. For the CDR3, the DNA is TGTGCCAGCAGCCAAGGGGAAGACCTTTTTAGGAACACTGAAGCTTTCTTT. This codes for CASSQGEDLFRNTEAFF.

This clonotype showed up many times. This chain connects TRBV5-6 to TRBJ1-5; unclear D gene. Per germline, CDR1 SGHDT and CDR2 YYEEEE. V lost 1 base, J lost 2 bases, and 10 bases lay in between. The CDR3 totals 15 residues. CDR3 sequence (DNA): TGTGCCAGCAGCTTGCTGGGGAGTGGCAATCAGCCCCAGCATTTT. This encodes CASSLLGSGNQPQHF.

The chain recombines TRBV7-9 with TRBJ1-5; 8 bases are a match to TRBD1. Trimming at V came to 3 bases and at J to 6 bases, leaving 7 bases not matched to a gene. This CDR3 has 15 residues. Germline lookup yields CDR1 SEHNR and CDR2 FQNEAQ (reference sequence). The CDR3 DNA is TGTGCCAGCAGCTTTGGTGGACAGGGTACTCAGCCCCAGCATTTT. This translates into CASSFGGQGTQPQHF. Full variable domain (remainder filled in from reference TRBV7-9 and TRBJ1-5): DTGVSQNPRHKITKRGQNVTFRCDPISEHNRLYWYRQTLGQGPEFLTYFQNEAQLEKSRLLSDRFSAERPKGSFSTLEIQRTEQGDSAMYLCASSFGGQGTQPQHFGDGTRLSIL.

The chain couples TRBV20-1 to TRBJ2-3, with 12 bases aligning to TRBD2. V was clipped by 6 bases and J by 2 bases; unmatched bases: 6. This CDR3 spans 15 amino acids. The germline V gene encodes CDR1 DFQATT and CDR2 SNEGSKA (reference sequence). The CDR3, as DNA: TGCAGTGCGAGGGGGACTAGCGGGTACACAGATACGCAGTATTTT. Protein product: CSARGTSGYTDTQYF.

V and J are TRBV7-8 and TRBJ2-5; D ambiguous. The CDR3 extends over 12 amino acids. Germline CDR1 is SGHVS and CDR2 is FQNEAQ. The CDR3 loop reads CARPGLQETQYF. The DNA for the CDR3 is TGTGCTAGACCTGGGCTCCAAGAGACCCAGTACTTC.